This entry lists 23 T cell receptor beta chains sequenced from one sample in a study of T-cell memory formation after mild COVID-19. One entry per CDR3 protein, called by TCRdb with MiXCR from the 5' RACE reads. The data contain 92,000 or so distinct CDR3 sequences, about 15% of them singletons. The sample taken for sequencing was PBMCs or a T cell subset sorted from them (not recorded which). The source is a man aged 18 to 29 who had mild COVID-19 (a few samples of this study predate the infection). Cell type and time point are not known.

The gene calls are TRBV10-1 and TRBJ2-3, with D possibly called TRBD1 or TRBD2 (5 bases each). The V end was cut by 3 bases, the J end by 9 bases, with 7 bases between. Germline lookup yields CDR1 WNHNN and CDR2 SYGVQD (reference sequence). This CDR3 contains 11 residues. This CDR3 is CASSEGTTQYF. Here the CDR3 DNA reads TGCGCCAGCAGTGAAGGGACGACGCAGTATTTT.

V is TRBV6-5 and J is TRBJ2-7, with no clear D. Trimming stripped 6 bases from V and 2 bases from J, with 14 bases between. CDR3 length: 14 residues. CDR1 MNHEY and CDR2 SVGAGI come from the germline V gene. The CDR3, as DNA: TGTGCCAGCAGCTACCGAGCTGGGCCCTACGAGCAGTACGTC. Translating it yields CASSYRAGPYEQYV.

The CDR3 DNA reads TGTGCCAGCAGTGACGGACAGGTATACGAGCAGTACGTC. This gives the protein CASSDGQVYEQYV. The V gene is TRBV6-2 or TRBV6-3, the J gene TRBJ2-7; 7 bases are shared with TRBD1. The V gene end was trimmed by 5 bases and the J gene end by 4 bases; junction bases not matched to a gene: 5. The CDR3 covers 13 residues. The germline V gene encodes CDR1 MNHEY and CDR2 SVGEGT.

The CDR3 sequence is CASGLEEQFF. As DNA, the CDR3 is TGTGCCAGCGGGTTGGAGGAGCAGTTCTTC. The chain uses TRBV6-2 or TRBV6-3 and TRBJ2-1; D is ambiguous. Germline values: CDR1 MNHEY, CDR2 SVGEGT. The germline V and J ends were trimmed by 8 bases and 10 bases, with 9 bases remaining between them. CDR3 length equals 10 residues.

There are a few counts of this clonotype. V is TRBV6-6 and J is TRBJ2-2; a possible D gene is TRBD2 (6 bases). Trimming shortened V by 6 bases and J by 1 base, and 12 bases separated the two germline ends. This CDR3 is 15 amino acids long. In germline, CDR1 is MNHNY, CDR2 SVGAGI (reference sequence). In nucleotides, the CDR3 is TGTGCCAGCAGGGGAGGCAGTTTGAACACCGGGGAGCTGTTTTTT. As protein: CASRGGSLNTGELFF.

The chain carries TRBV6-6 and TRBJ1-4; D remains unclear. The ends were cut back, 5 bases at V and 0 bases at J, with 7 bases in the middle. The CDR3 is 14 residues long. CDR1 and CDR2 (germline): MNHNY, SVGAGI (reference sequence). CDR3 region: CASSATATNEKLFF. The CDR3 coding sequence is TGTGCCAGCAGTGCAACAGCAACTAATGAAAAACTGTTTTTT.

CDR3 sequence reads: CASSQGLAINTGELFF. The CDR3 coding sequence is TGTGCCAGCAGCCAGGGACTAGCGATCAACACCGGGGAGCTGTTTTTT. The chain joins TRBV7-2 to TRBJ2-2; 10 nucleotides line up with TRBD2. Germline loops: CDR1 SGHTA, CDR2 FQGNSA. V dropped 5 bases and J dropped 2; count of bases not matched to a gene: 5. The CDR3 loop spans 16 amino acids.

The chain uses TRBV11-2 and TRBJ2-2; D unresolved. In germline, CDR1 is SGHAT, CDR2 FQNNGV. The CDR3 length is 12 residues. V was pared by 3 bases and J by 5 bases, with 4 bases between. The DNA for the CDR3 is TGTGCCAGCAGCTTGACAACCGGGGAGCTGTTTTTT. Translation gives CASSLTTGELFF. Supplemented by reference TRBV11-2 and TRBJ2-2, the full variable domain reads EAGVAQSPRYKIIEKRQSVAFWCNPISGHATLYWYQQILGQGPKLLIQFQNNGVVDDSQLPKDRFSAERLKGVDSTLKIQPAKLEDSAVYLCASSLTTGELFFGEGSRLTVL.

Written as DNA, the CDR3 is TGTGCCAGCAGCTTACCGGGACTAGTAACCTACAATGAGCAGTTCTTC. This translates into CASSLPGLVTYNEQFF. The chain has TRBV7-2 and TRBJ2-1; 8 bases map to TRBD2. This CDR3 is built from 16 residues. The V gene's germline CDR1 is SGHTA and CDR2 FQGNSA. V dropped 2 bases and J dropped 2; count of bases not matched to a gene: 5.

This clonotype has ten or more counts. The V and J genes are TRBV7-2 and TRBJ2-1, with 9 bases fitting TRBD2. The J segment lost 9 bases and the V segment lost 4 bases, leaving 7 bases of the junction unmatched. The CDR3 is 14 amino acids. Germline CDR1 is SGHTA and CDR2 is FQGNSA. The CDR3 DNA is TGTGCCAGCAGCTGGGGTAGCGGGGGCCGTGAGCAGTTCTTC. Translated, it gives CASSWGSGGREQFF. The complete variable domain, with remaining parts taken from reference TRBV7-2 and TRBJ2-1, reads GAGVSQSPSNKVTEKGKDVELRCDPISGHTALYWYRQSLGQGLEFLIYFQGNSAPDKSGLPSDRFSAERTGGSVSTLTIQRTQQEDSAVYLCASSWGSGGREQFFGPGTRLTVL.

This clonotype has just a few counts. The chain recombines TRBV4-3 with TRBJ1-2, with a possible D match to TRBD1 (6 bases). The germline gives CDR1 LGHNA, CDR2 YSLEER. The CDR3 contains 16 residues. The V and J ends lost 0 bases and 7 bases respectively, with 18 bases between them. The CDR3 DNA sequence: TGCGCCAGCAGCCAAGAACTGGCAGGGGCCTTGGGTGGCTACACCTTC. It codes for CASSQELAGALGGYTF.

Of note for this clonotype: A read error may produce the germline difference seen at one junction end. The rearrangement links TRBV6-5 to TRBJ1-1, with D perhaps matching TRBD1 (5 bases). Germline values: CDR1 MNHEY, CDR2 SVGAGI. The CDR3 spans 15 residues. The chain's CDR3 is CDSSYRRGVNTEAFF. For the CDR3, the DNA is TGTGACAGCAGTTACAGGCGCGGGGTGAACACTGAAGCTTTCTTT.

The chain links TRBV6-5 to TRBJ2-5; 10 bases match TRBD2. Germline V lookup: CDR1 MNHEY, CDR2 SVGAGI. This CDR3 has 14 residues. The junction had 6 bases not matched to a gene; V was cut back by 6 bases and J by 5 bases. Here the CDR3 DNA reads TGTGCCAGCAGAGCCGGGACTAGCGCGGAGACCCAGTACTTC. Amino acid sequence: CASRAGTSAETQYF.

This clonotype has only a few counts. The chain links TRBV21-1 to TRBJ2-7; the table's D call of TRBD1 was not tested on the DNA. TRBV21-1 is assigned pseudogene status. This CDR3 contains 16 residues. Here the CDR3 DNA reads TGTGCCAGCAGCAAGCCCTTCCTTGGGGGACGCCTCGAGCAGTACTTC. Translated: CASSKPFLGGRLEQYF.

This sequence joins TRBV12-3 or TRBV12-4 and TRBJ1-5; a weak D match, TRBD1 (5 bases). This CDR3 is 13 amino acids long. The ends were cut back, 2 bases at V and 6 bases at J, with 8 bases in the middle. CDR3 residues: CASSLLGGQPQHF. CDR3 DNA: TGTGCCAGCAGTTTATTGGGGGGTCAGCCCCAGCATTTT.

Many counts were recorded for this clonotype. The V and J genes are TRBV6-2 or TRBV6-3 and TRBJ2-5; unclear D gene. The CDR3 length is 13 residues. Trimming stripped 7 bases from V and 2 bases from J, with 11 bases between. The germline gives CDR1 MNHEY, CDR2 SVGEGT. CDR3 protein: CASTLTEQETQYF. Written as DNA, the CDR3 is TGTGCCAGCACCCTGACGGAACAAGAGACCCAGTACTTC.

The rearrangement links TRBV14 to TRBJ2-7; tentative D call: TRBD2 (6 bases). The CDR3 loop spans 13 amino acids. V was pared by 3 bases and J by 0 bases, with 6 bases between. Germline V CDR1 and CDR2: SGHDN, FVKESK. The CDR3 DNA reads TGTGCCAGCAGCCAGACTAGCTCCTACGAGCAGTACGTC. Protein: CASSQTSSYEQYV.

This clonotype showed up just a few times. The chain couples TRBV7-2 to TRBJ2-5; the D is unclear. CDR1 and CDR2 from the germline V gene are SGHTA and FQGNSA. V lost 3 bases to trimming and J lost 5 bases, with 19 bases between them. The CDR3 totals 16 residues. CDR3 loop: CASSFSQLVLGETQYF. For the CDR3, the DNA is TGTGCCAGCAGCTTCTCCCAGTTGGTTTTGGGTGAGACCCAGTACTTC.

The gene calls are TRBV6-5 and TRBJ1-6; the D gene is possibly TRBD1 (6 bases). Trimming removed 2 bases from V and 7 bases from J, with 9 bases in between. Germline loops: CDR1 MNHEY, CDR2 SVGAGI. CDR3 length: 14 residues. The CDR3, as DNA: TGTGCCAGCAGTTACGGACAGATCAATTCACCCCTCCACTTT. Its translation is CASSYGQINSPLHF.

The table lists this clonotype with a count of one. The genes are TRBV12-3 or TRBV12-4 and TRBJ2-7, with 12 nucleotides matching TRBD2. CDR3 size: 15 residues. V lost 6 bases, J lost 2 bases, and 5 bases stayed unmatched. The CDR3 DNA follows: TGTGCCAGCAGCCTGACTAGCGGGGGTACCTACGAGCAGTACTTC. Its translation: CASSLTSGGTYEQYF.

V and J are TRBV28 and TRBJ2-1; D is unclear. The germline V gene encodes CDR1 MDHEN and CDR2 SYDVKM. The CDR3 extends over 13 amino acids. V was shortened by 4 bases and J by 9 bases, with 13 bases between the two germline ends. CDR3 region: CASSYRSLGEQFF. The CDR3 DNA is TGTGCCAGCAGTTACCGTTCGTTAGGTGAGCAGTTCTTC.

This clonotype has just a few counts. The chain couples TRBV7-8 to TRBJ1-1; the D gene is possibly TRBD1 (5 bases). The CDR3 is 14 amino acids. Germline lookup yields CDR1 SGHVS and CDR2 FQNEAQ. V shed 5 bases and J shed 0 bases, with 10 bases lying between them. CDR3 DNA sequence: TGTGCCAGCAGCCCCGGGGGTATGAACACTGAAGCTTTCTTT. Protein: CASSPGGMNTEAFF.

This clonotype came up a few times. The V gene is TRBV9, the J gene TRBJ2-5; 10 nucleotides agree with TRBD2. The CDR3 is 15 amino acids. The junction had 4 bases not matched to a gene; V was cut back by 0 bases and J by 5 bases. Germline assignment: CDR1 SGDLS and CDR2 YYNGEE. The CDR3 DNA is TGTGCCAGCAGCGTAGGCAGCGGGGGGGCGGAGACCCAGTACTTC. It yields the protein CASSVGSGGAETQYF.